The clone carrying this T cell receptor (beta chain) was observed a few times. Its antigen is unknown. This specimen comes from a study of OX40 agonist ivuxolimab in advanced cancers. Study summary: Ivuxolimab, which is an agonistic anti-OX40 (CD134) antibody, was administered to the patients. Of mixed ages from about 20 to 90 and averaging about 65 years, the group was about 80% male. Study outcomes and limitations: Which antigen the expanded peripheral T cells recognized is unknown.

The trim removed 2 bases at V and 0 bases at J, leaving 1 base unmatched. The germline V gene has CDR1 KGHSH and CDR2 LQKENI. CDR3 size: 15 residues. Produced via immunoSEQ multiplex PCR; TCRdb's table is partial and in-frame only. The profile covers 45,000 to 60,000 clones, with 82% appearing a single time and more than 1.4% taken by the ten largest. The source is an adult with an advanced solid tumor such as melanoma, head and neck, liver or kidney cancer. The chain has TRBV18 and TRBJ2-1, with TRBD1 identical over 7 bases. Here the sequenced sample was CD4+ or CD8+ T cells sorted from blood, taken in a trial of the OX40 agonist ivuxolimab. For the CDR3, the DNA is TGTGCCAGCTCACCAGACAGGGTCTCCTACAATGAGCAGTTCTTC. Its protein product is CASSPDRVSYNEQFF.